One and the same sample provided the 32 T cell receptor beta chains below, sequenced in a study of T cells after yellow fever vaccination. One entry per CDR3 protein results from TCRdb running MiXCR on the 5' RACE reads. The table records more than 120,000 distinct CDR3 sequences, about 7.7% of them present only once. Here the sequenced sample was CD4+ T cells sorted from PBMCs, taken 5 days after the yellow fever booster vaccination. The source of these receptors is a young man who received the YFV17D yellow fever vaccine.

In this sample, this clonotype turned up many times. The genes are TRBV7-2 and TRBJ2-7; 14 bases are a match to TRBD2. V was pared by 5 bases and J by 6 bases, with 6 bases of the junction left unmatched. CDR3 length equals 15 residues. CDR1 and CDR2 (germline): SGHTA, FQGNSA. This chain's CDR3 is CASSPRTSGRREQYF. The CDR3 DNA sequence: TGTGCCAGCAGCCCTCGGACTAGCGGGAGGCGCGAGCAGTACTTC. Based on the CDR3 plus reference TRBV7-2 and TRBJ2-7, the full variable domain is GAGVSQSPSNKVTEKGKDVELRCDPISGHTALYWYRQSLGQGLEFLIYFQGNSAPDKSGLPSDRFSAERTGGSVSTLTIQRTQQEDSAVYLCASSPRTSGRREQYFGPGTRLTVT.

This clonotype appeared many times. The rearrangement uses TRBV5-5 and TRBJ2-5, with 7 bases fitting TRBD1. There are 15 residues in the CDR3. Looked up from germline, CDR1 is SGHKS and CDR2 is YYEKEE (reference sequence). V dropped 4 bases and J dropped 4; count of bases not matched to a gene: 10. CDR3 sequence (DNA): TGTGCCAGCAGCCCCCAGGGGGACAGTAGAGAGACCCAGTACTTC. Encoded protein: CASSPQGDSRETQYF.

CDR3 bases: TGTGCCAGCAGGGACAGGGGGTCTTACGAGCAGTACTTC. It codes for CASRDRGSYEQYF. The V and J genes are TRBV6-1 and TRBJ2-7; 10 bases are a match to TRBD1. Germline-derived CDR1 and CDR2 are MNHNS and SASEGT. CDR3 length: 13 residues. The V segment lost 6 bases and the J segment 4 bases; nucleotides outside the gene matches: 3.

This clonotype has ten or more counts. This chain connects TRBV28 to TRBJ2-7, with 7 bases that match TRBD1. This CDR3 contains 14 residues. Germline trimming cut 6 bases from V and 3 bases from J; bases unmatched to any gene: 8. The V gene's germline CDR1 is MDHEN and CDR2 SYDVKM. The CDR3 nucleotides are TGTGCCAGCAGCTTCGGGACAGAGTACTACGAGCAGTACTTC. This gives the protein CASSFGTEYYEQYF.

This clonotype was observed at least ten times. V is TRBV3-1 and J is TRBJ2-1, with TRBD2 matching over 12 bases. Germline CDR1 is LGHDT and CDR2 is YNNKEL (reference sequence). This CDR3 has 15 residues. V dropped 0 bases and J dropped 7; count of bases not matched to a gene: 1. Here the CDR3 reads CASSQELAGGNEQFF. DNA for the CDR3: TGTGCCAGCAGCCAAGAACTAGCGGGAGGAAATGAGCAGTTCTTC.

The J gene is TRBJ1-1, the V gene TRBV10-1, with D uncertain. Germline V CDR1 and CDR2: WNHNN, SYGVQD (reference sequence). The CDR3 has 23 residues. Trimming removed 8 bases from V and 1 base from J, with 41 bases in between. The CDR3 nucleotides read TGCGCCAGCCTAAAAAGTAGGATAGGCAACAGTACGAGGGTCGGACGCTGGAACACTGAAGCTTTCTTT. This translates into CASLKSRIGNSTRVGRWNTEAFF.

This clonotype has a count of ten or more. The chain has TRBV2 and TRBJ2-1; D uncertain. The CDR3 totals 11 residues. V lost 7 bases and J lost 2, with 3 bases in between. Germline loops: CDR1 SNHLY, CDR2 FYNNEI. CDR3 protein: CASTPYNEQFF. CDR3 nucleotide sequence: TGTGCCAGCACCCCCTACAATGAGCAGTTCTTC. Filled out from reference TRBV2 and TRBJ2-1, the complete variable domain reads EPEVTQTPSHQVTQMGQEVILRCVPISNHLYFYWYRQILGQKVEFLVSFYNNEISEKSEIFDDQFSVERPDGSNFTLKIRSTKLEDSAMYFCASTPYNEQFFGPGTRLTVL.

At least ten counts were recorded for this clonotype. The rearrangement joins TRBV11-1 to TRBJ2-2; 13 nucleotides line up with TRBD2. The CDR3 loop spans 18 amino acids. J was trimmed by 5 bases and V by 5 bases; bases with no gene match: 11. Germline-derived CDR1 and CDR2 are SGHAT and FQDESV (reference sequence). The CDR3 DNA is TGTGCCAGCAGCCCCCATCTCGGACTAGCGGGAGAAACCGGGGAGCTGTTTTTT. It specifies CASSPHLGLAGETGELFF. Drawing the rest from reference TRBV11-1 and TRBJ2-2, the complete variable domain is EAEVAQSPRYKITEKSQAVAFWCDPISGHATLYWYRQILGQGPELLVQFQDESVVDDSQLPKDRFSAERLKGVDSTLKIQPAELGDSAMYLCASSPHLGLAGETGELFFGEGSRLTVL.

This clonotype has at least ten counts. The rearrangement joins TRBV18 to TRBJ1-5; D is undetermined. The V gene lost 3 bases and the J gene lost 0 bases, with 6 bases spanning the gap. The CDR3 has 14 amino acids. Germline CDR1 KGHSH, CDR2 LQKENI. The CDR3 is CASSPPGSNQPQHF. The CDR3, as DNA: TGTGCCAGCTCACCGCCAGGTAGCAATCAGCCCCAGCATTTT.

This clonotype appeared many times. This chain uses TRBV20-1 with TRBJ2-3; 7 nucleotides align to TRBD2. Germline CDR1 reads DFQATT; CDR2 reads SNEGSKA (reference sequence). The CDR3 totals 17 residues. Losses at the gene ends were 1 base for V and 5 bases for J; bases not matched to a gene: 15. Here the CDR3 DNA reads TGCAGTGCTAGAGGGGTGTGGGAGCGGGGTCCGGGAGATACGCAGTATTTT. Protein: CSARGVWERGPGDTQYF.

This clonotype was detected many times. The chain joins TRBV15 to TRBJ2-7; D call uncertain. Germline CDR1 LNHNV, CDR2 YYDKDF (reference sequence). The CDR3 has 13 amino acids. Trimming removed 0 bases from V and 3 bases from J, with 6 bases in between. The CDR3 DNA reads as TGTGCCACCAGCAGAGAACAGAACTACGAGCAGTACTTC. As protein: CATSREQNYEQYF. The full variable domain, with the rest looked up from reference TRBV15 and TRBJ2-7, is DAMVIQNPRYQVTQFGKPVTLSCSQTLNHNVMYWYQQKSSQAPKLLFHYYDKDFNNEADTPDNFQSRRPNTSFCFLDIRSPGLGDTAMYLCATSREQNYEQYFGPGTRLTVT.

This clonotype came up many times. The J gene is TRBJ1-5, the V gene TRBV18, with D unresolved. V gave up 0 bases and J gave up 7 bases, with 16 bases separating them. Germline CDR1 and CDR2: KGHSH and LQKENI. The CDR3 totals 16 residues. The CDR3 loop is CASSPPNRQPGQPQHF. The CDR3 DNA sequence: TGTGCCAGCTCACCACCCAATAGACAACCCGGGCAGCCCCAGCATTTT.

This clonotype was seen ten or more times. The gene calls are TRBV7-2 and TRBJ2-1; D not resolved. V shed 3 bases and J shed 6 bases, with 12 bases lying between them. CDR1 is SGHTA and CDR2 is FQGNSA in the germline V gene. This CDR3 is 14 amino acids long. The chain's CDR3 is CASSFKVGPNEQFF. CDR3 nucleotide sequence: TGTGCCAGCAGCTTTAAAGTAGGCCCCAATGAGCAGTTCTTC.

The sample holds many counts of this clonotype. The CDR3 loop is CASSQDRDSYGYTF. The CDR3 DNA is TGTGCCAGCAGCCAAGATAGGGACAGCTATGGCTACACCTTC. The rearrangement joins TRBV4-2 to TRBJ1-2, with TRBD1 identical over 7 bases. CDR3 length: 14 amino acids. V gave up 0 bases and J gave up 4 bases; unmatched junction bases: 2. Germline V gene lookup returns CDR1 LGHNA and CDR2 YNFKEQ.

This clonotype was recorded many times. This rearrangement joins TRBV7-9 to TRBJ2-7; a possible D gene is TRBD1 (5 bases). Trimming removed 6 bases at V and 5 bases at J, with 11 bases between. Germline loops: CDR1 SEHNR, CDR2 FQNEAQ (reference sequence). The CDR3 covers 12 residues. DNA for the CDR3: TGTGCCAGCAGTTACCGACAGAACGAGCAGTACTTC. Translation gives CASSYRQNEQYF.

The chain links TRBV29-1 to TRBJ2-1, with 8 nucleotides matching TRBD1. This CDR3 contains 14 residues. Trimming at V came to 3 bases and at J to 3 bases, leaving 4 bases not matched to a gene. Per the germline V gene, CDR1 is SQVTM and CDR2 is ANQGSEA. The CDR3 bases are TGCAGCGTTGAGGGCGGGACAGGCTACAATGAGCAGTTCTTC. The encoded protein is CSVEGGTGYNEQFF.

In its sample, this clonotype was seen a few times. The V and J genes are TRBV7-2 and TRBJ2-7; 9 bases fit TRBD1. J gave up 8 bases and V 4 bases, and 6 bases lay outside the gene matches. Germline CDR1 is SGHTA and CDR2 is FQGNSA. This CDR3 spans 13 amino acids. The DNA for the CDR3 is TGTGCCAGCAGCTCCCGGGACAGGGACAAGCAGTACTTC. It encodes CASSSRDRDKQYF. The variable domain in full, with the rest retrieved from reference TRBV7-2 and TRBJ2-7, is GAGVSQSPSNKVTEKGKDVELRCDPISGHTALYWYRQSLGQGLEFLIYFQGNSAPDKSGLPSDRFSAERTGGSVSTLTIQRTQQEDSAVYLCASSSRDRDKQYFGPGTRLTVT.

This clonotype was detected ten times or more. V and J are TRBV5-1 and TRBJ2-1; 8 bases fit TRBD2. Unmatched junction bases numbered 7, after V lost 5 bases and J lost 0 bases. Germline values: CDR1 SGHRS, CDR2 YFSETQ. This CDR3 comprises 16 residues. The DNA for the CDR3 is TGCGCCAGCAGGGCCGGGGGGGGAAGCTCCTACAATGAGCAGTTCTTC. Its translation is CASRAGGGSSYNEQFF.

This clonotype was counted ten times or more. The rearrangement links TRBV6-5 to TRBJ2-7, with D possibly being TRBD2 (5 bases). CDR3 length equals 14 residues. V lost 6 bases and J lost 0, with 12 bases in between. Looked up from germline, CDR1 is MNHEY and CDR2 is SVGAGI. For the CDR3, the DNA is TGTGCCAGCAGAGGCGCGGGTAGCTCCTACGAGCAGTACTTC. The encoded protein is CASRGAGSSYEQYF.

This clonotype was recorded at least ten times. This chain links TRBV28 with TRBJ2-5, with D maybe TRBD2 (6 bases). Per germline, CDR1 MDHEN and CDR2 SYDVKM. V lost 11 bases to trimming and J lost 2 bases, with 15 bases between them. CDR3 length: 13 amino acids. CDR3 sequence reads: CASLGAGQETQYF. CDR3 DNA: TGTGCCTCTCTGGGTGCGGGGCAAGAGACCCAGTACTTC.

This clonotype was observed many times. The gene calls are TRBV27 and TRBJ1-1; D is undetermined. V was pared by 3 bases and J by 3 bases, with 8 bases between. The CDR3 loop spans 13 amino acids. Germline V CDR1 and CDR2: MNHEY, SMNVEV (reference sequence). CDR3 in DNA: TGTGCCAGCAGTTTTACGGGCGACACTGAAGCTTTCTTT. Translating gives CASSFTGDTEAFF.

This clonotype was observed at least ten times. The chain combines TRBV6-2 or TRBV6-3 with TRBJ1-5; D is unclear. Germline assignment: CDR1 MNHEY and CDR2 SVGEGT. CDR3 length: 9 residues. V was pared by 7 bases and J by 9 bases, with 4 bases between. CDR3 sequence (DNA): TGTGCCAGCACCCCGCCCCAGCATTTT. It encodes CASTPPQHF.

At least ten counts were recorded for this clonotype. This chain connects TRBV20-1 to TRBJ2-7; no definite D call. The germline gives CDR1 DFQATT, CDR2 SNEGSKA (reference sequence). The CDR3 consists of 14 residues. V was trimmed by 5 bases and J by 2 bases, leaving 16 bases between them. In nucleotides, the CDR3 is TGCAGTGCTCAAGCACAGACCGCTACCTACGAGCAGTACTTC. Translation: CSAQAQTATYEQYF.

This clonotype was seen ten or more times. The rearrangement uses TRBV29-1 and TRBJ2-5; possible D gene TRBD1, 5 bases. CDR1 is SQVTM, CDR2 ANQGSEA, per germline. CDR3 length: 13 residues. Trimming pared 2 bases from V and 4 bases from J, leaving 11 bases between. This chain's CDR3 is CSVEWLGRETQYF. The CDR3 DNA sequence: TGCAGCGTTGAATGGCTGGGGCGAGAGACCCAGTACTTC.

This clonotype was seen ten or more times. This chain joins TRBV5-6 and TRBJ2-1, with TRBD2 matching over 9 bases. Germline CDR1 and CDR2: SGHDT and YYEEEE. The V and J ends lost 0 bases and 10 bases, in that order; junction bases with no gene match: 11. The CDR3 extends over 16 amino acids. The CDR3 here is CASSLVGREGLGEQFF. The CDR3 region has the DNA TGTGCCAGCAGCTTGGTCGGGCGGGAGGGCCTAGGGGAGCAGTTCTTC. The entire variable domain, with the rest obtained from reference TRBV5-6 and TRBJ2-1, is as follows: DAGVTQSPTHLIKTRGQQVTLRCSPKSGHDTVSWYQQALGQGPQFIFQYYEEEERQRGNFPDRFSGHQFPNYSSELNVNALLLGDSALYLCASSLVGREGLGEQFFGPGTRLTVL.

This clonotype appeared many times. The rearrangement links TRBV14 to TRBJ2-2; no clear D. There are 11 residues in the CDR3. Germline CDR1 SGHDN, CDR2 FVKESK. Trimming pared 3 bases from V and 4 bases from J, leaving 0 bases between. The CDR3 here is CASSHTGELFF. The CDR3 DNA reads as TGTGCCAGCAGCCACACCGGGGAGCTGTTTTTT.

At least ten counts were recorded for this clonotype. The V and J genes are TRBV28 and TRBJ2-4; unclear D gene. V shed 4 bases and J shed 0 bases, with 13 bases lying between them. Germline assignment: CDR1 MDHEN and CDR2 SYDVKM. The length of the CDR3 is 16 residues. Here the CDR3 DNA reads TGTGCCAGCAGTTCAGACCCTCGTTCAGCCAAAAACATTCAGTACTTC. It is translated as CASSSDPRSAKNIQYF.

This clonotype was detected a few times. The J gene is TRBJ2-7, the V gene TRBV5-4; 8 nucleotides agree with TRBD2. The CDR3 has 15 amino acids. CDR1 is SGHNT, CDR2 YYREEE, per germline (reference sequence). Trimming cost V 4 bases and J 6 bases; bases outside gene matches: 12. This CDR3 reads CASSPTGTRAFEQYF. The DNA for the CDR3 is TGTGCCAGCAGCCCGACCGGGACTAGGGCCTTCGAGCAGTACTTC.

This clonotype was recorded many times. The rearrangement links TRBV7-8 to TRBJ2-5, with unresolved D. The V and J ends lost 5 bases and 2 bases respectively, with 12 bases between them. The CDR3 covers 14 residues. In germline, CDR1 is SGHVS, CDR2 FQNEAQ. CDR3 bases: TGTGCCAGCAGCCCACGCGCTAGGCAAGAGACCCAGTACTTC. The encoded protein is CASSPRARQETQYF.

This clonotype was seen repeatedly, ten times or more. The chain joins TRBV18 to TRBJ2-3, with 8 bases lining up with TRBD2. Germline CDR1 is KGHSH and CDR2 is LQKENI. V shed 5 bases, J shed 4 bases, and the junction held 5 bases outside the gene matches. The CDR3 length is 14 residues. This CDR3 is CASSFGLAADTQYF. CDR3 sequence (DNA): TGTGCCAGCTCATTCGGACTAGCCGCAGATACGCAGTATTTT.

The V gene is TRBV7-2, the J gene TRBJ1-6; perhaps TRBD1 as D (6 bases). Germline assignment: CDR1 SGHTA and CDR2 FQGNSA. The CDR3 is 12 residues long. The V end lost 8 bases, the J end lost 10 bases, and 12 bases lay between the germline ends. CDR3 region: CASRTVSSPLHF. CDR3 DNA sequence: TGTGCCAGCCGGACAGTCTCCTCACCCCTCCACTTT.

This clonotype has at least ten counts. This sequence joins TRBV7-9 and TRBJ2-1, with TRBD2 as a possible D gene (6 bases). V gave up 4 bases and J gave up 1 base, with 11 bases separating them. The CDR3 totals 15 residues. The V gene's germline CDR1 is SEHNR and CDR2 FQNEAQ (reference sequence). Written as DNA, the CDR3 is TGTGCCAGCAGCTACGGGAGCCCTTCCTACAATGAGCAGTTCTTC. Its protein product is CASSYGSPSYNEQFF.